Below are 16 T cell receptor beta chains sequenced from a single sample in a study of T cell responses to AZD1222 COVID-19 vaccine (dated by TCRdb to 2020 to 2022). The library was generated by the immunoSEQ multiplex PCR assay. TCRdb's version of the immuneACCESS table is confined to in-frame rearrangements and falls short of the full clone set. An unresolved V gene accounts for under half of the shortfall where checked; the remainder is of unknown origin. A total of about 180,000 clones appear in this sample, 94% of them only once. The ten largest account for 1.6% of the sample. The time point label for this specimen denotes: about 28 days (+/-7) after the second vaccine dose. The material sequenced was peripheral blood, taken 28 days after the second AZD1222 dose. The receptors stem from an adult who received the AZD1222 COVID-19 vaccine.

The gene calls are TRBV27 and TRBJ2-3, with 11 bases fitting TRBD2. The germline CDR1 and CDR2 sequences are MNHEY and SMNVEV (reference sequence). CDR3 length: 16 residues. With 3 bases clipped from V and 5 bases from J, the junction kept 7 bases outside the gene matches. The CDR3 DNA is TGTGCCAGCAGTTTTAGCGGGGGGGCCAGGAGAGATACGCAGTATTTT. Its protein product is CASSFSGGARRDTQYF.

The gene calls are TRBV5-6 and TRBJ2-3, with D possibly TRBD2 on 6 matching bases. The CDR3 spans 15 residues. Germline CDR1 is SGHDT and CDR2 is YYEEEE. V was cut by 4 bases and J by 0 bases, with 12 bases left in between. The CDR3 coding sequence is TGTGCCAGCAGCCTAAGGGCGGGAAGCACAGATACGCAGTATTTT. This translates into CASSLRAGSTDTQYF.

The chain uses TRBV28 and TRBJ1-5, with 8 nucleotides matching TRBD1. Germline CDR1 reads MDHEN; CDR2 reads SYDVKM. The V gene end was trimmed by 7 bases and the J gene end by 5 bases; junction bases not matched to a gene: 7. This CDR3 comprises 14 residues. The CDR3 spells CASTRQGYDQPQHF. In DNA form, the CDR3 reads TGTGCCAGCACGAGACAGGGGTATGATCAGCCCCAGCATTTT. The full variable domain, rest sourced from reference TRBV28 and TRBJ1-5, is DVKVTQSSRYLVKRTGEKVFLECVQDMDHENMFWYRQDPGLGLRLIYFSYDVKMKEKGDIPEGYSVSREKKERFSLILESASTNQTSMYLCASTRQGYDQPQHFGDGTRLSIL.

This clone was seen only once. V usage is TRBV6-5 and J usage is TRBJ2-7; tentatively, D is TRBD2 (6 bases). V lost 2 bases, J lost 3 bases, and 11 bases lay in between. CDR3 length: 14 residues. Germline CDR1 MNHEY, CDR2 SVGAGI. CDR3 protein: CASSYVRGGYEQYF. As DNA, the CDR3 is TGTGCCAGCAGTTACGTGCGGGGAGGCTACGAGCAGTACTTC.

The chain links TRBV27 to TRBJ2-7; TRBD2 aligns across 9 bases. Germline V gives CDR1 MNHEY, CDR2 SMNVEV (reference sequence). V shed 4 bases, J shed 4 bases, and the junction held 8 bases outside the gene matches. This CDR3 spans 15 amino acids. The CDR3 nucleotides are TGTGCCAGCAGTTCCTTAGCGGGAGTTTTGTACGAGCAGTACTTC. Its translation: CASSSLAGVLYEQYF.

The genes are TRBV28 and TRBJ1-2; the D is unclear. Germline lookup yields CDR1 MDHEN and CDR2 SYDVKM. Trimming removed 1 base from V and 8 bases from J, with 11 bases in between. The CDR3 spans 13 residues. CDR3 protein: CASSLFDGAGYTF. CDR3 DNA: TGTGCCAGCAGTTTATTCGATGGAGCGGGCTACACCTTC.

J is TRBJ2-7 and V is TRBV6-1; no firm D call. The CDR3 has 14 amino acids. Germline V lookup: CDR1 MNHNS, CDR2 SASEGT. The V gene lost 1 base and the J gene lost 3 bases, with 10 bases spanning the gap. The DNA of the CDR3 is TGTGCCAGCAGTGAAGTTTCCCGGATCTACGAGCAGTACTTC. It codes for CASSEVSRIYEQYF.

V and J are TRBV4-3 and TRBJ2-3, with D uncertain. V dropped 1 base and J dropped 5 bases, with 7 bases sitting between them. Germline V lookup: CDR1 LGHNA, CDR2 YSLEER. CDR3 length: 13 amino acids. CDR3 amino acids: CASSQARQDTQYF. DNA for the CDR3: TGCGCCAGCAGCCAAGCCCGACAAGATACGCAGTATTTT.

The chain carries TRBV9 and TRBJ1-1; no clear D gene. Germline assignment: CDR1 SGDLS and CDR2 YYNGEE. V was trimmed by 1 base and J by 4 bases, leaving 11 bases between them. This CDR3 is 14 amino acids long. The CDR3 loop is CASSVTWARTEAFF. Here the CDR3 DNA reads TGTGCCAGCAGCGTAACGTGGGCCCGCACTGAAGCTTTCTTT. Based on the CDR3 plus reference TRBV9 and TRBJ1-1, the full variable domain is DSGVTQTPKHLITATGQRVTLRCSPRSGDLSVYWYQQSLDQGLQFLIQYYNGEERAKGNILERFSAQQFPDLHSELNLSSLELGDSALYFCASSVTWARTEAFFGQGTRLTVV.

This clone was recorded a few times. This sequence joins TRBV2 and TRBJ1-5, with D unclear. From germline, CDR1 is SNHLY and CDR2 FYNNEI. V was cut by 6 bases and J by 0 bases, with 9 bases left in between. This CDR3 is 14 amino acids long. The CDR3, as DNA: TGTGCCAGCAGCCCTACGTATAGCAATCAGCCCCAGCATTTT. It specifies CASSPTYSNQPQHF.

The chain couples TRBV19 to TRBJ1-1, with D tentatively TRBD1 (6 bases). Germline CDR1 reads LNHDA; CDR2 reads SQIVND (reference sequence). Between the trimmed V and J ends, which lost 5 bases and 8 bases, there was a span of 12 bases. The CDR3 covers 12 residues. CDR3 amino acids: CASSAQGREAFF. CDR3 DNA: TGTGCCAGTAGTGCACAGGGTCGAGAAGCTTTCTTT.

DNA of the CDR3: TGTGCCAGCAGTATCCGGGACAATAATTCACCCCTCCACTTT. Amino acid sequence: CASSIRDNNSPLHF. The chain has TRBV6-5 and TRBJ1-6, with D perhaps matching TRBD1 (6 bases). The ends were cut back, 5 bases at V and 5 bases at J, with 10 bases in the middle. This CDR3 spans 14 amino acids. CDR1 is MNHEY, CDR2 SVGAGI, per germline.

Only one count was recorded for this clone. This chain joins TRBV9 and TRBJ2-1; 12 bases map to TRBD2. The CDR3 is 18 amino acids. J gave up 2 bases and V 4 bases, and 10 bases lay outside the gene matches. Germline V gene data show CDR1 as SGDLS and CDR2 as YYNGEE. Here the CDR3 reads CASSLTSGSGSTYNEQFF. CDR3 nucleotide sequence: TGTGCCAGCAGCTTGACTAGCGGGAGTGGTAGCACCTACAATGAGCAGTTCTTC.

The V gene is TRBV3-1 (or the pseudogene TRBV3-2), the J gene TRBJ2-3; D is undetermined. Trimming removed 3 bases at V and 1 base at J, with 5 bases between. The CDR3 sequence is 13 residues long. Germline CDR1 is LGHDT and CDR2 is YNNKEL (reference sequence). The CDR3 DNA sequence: TGTGCCAGCAGCCAGTTACGCACAGATACGCAGTATTTT. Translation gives CASSQLRTDTQYF.

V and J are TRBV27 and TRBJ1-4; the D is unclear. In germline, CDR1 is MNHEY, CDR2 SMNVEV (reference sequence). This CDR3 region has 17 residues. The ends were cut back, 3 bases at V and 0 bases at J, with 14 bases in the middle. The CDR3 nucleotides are TGTGCCAGCAGTTTTTCTGGGGTTAATCCAACTAATGAAAAACTGTTTTTT. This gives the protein CASSFSGVNPTNEKLFF.

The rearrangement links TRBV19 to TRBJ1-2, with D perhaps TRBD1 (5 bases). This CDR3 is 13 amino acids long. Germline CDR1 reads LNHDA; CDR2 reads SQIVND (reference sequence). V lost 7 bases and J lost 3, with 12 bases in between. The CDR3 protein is CASTGGADYGYTF. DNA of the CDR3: TGTGCCAGTACGGGGGGAGCAGACTATGGCTACACCTTC.